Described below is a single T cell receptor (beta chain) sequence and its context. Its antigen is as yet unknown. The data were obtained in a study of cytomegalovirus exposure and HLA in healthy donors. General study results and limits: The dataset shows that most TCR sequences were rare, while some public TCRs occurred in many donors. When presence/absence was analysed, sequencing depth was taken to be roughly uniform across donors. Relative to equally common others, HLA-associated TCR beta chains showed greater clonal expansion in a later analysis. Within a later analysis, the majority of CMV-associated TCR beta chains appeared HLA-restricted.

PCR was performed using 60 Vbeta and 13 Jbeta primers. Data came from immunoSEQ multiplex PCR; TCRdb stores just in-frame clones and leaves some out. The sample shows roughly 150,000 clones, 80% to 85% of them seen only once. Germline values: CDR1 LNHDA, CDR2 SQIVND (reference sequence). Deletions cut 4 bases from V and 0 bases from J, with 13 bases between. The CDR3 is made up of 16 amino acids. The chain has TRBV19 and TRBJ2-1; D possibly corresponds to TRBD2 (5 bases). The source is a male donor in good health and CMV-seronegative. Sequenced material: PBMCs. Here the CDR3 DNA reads TGTGCCAGTAGTAGGCTGGACTGGAGCTCCTACAATGAGCAGTTCTTC. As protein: CASSRLDWSSYNEQFF.